These 9 T cell receptor beta chains were sequenced from one sample in a study of cytomegalovirus exposure and HLA in healthy donors. The PCR ran on 60 Vbeta and 13 Jbeta primers. TCRdb keeps only in-frame clones here, not all; method: immunoSEQ multiplex PCR. The sample gives some 150,000 clones, about 78% of which show up once; roughly 4% is in the top ten. Sequences were obtained from PBMCs. The receptors here all came from a man aged 45 to 65 in good health and CMV-seropositive.

This chain connects TRBV6-6 to TRBJ2-7; no reliable D call. CDR3 length: 11 amino acids. Trimming took 5 bases from V and 4 from J, leaving 6 bases between them. Germline V gene sequence: CDR1 MNHNY, CDR2 SVGAGI (reference sequence). The CDR3 DNA sequence: TGTGCCAGCAGTAATTATTACGAGCAGTACTTC. Translation gives CASSNYYEQYF.

This chain connects TRBV18 to TRBJ1-2; D remains unclear. The V end lost 6 bases, the J end lost 6 bases, and 14 bases lay between the germline ends. Germline loops: CDR1 KGHSH, CDR2 LQKENI. The CDR3 consists of 13 residues. The CDR3 DNA follows: TGTGCCAGCTCCGCAAACCGGGGTGATGGCTACACCTTC. It codes for CASSANRGDGYTF.

This clone was detected a few times. J is TRBJ2-5 and V is TRBV11-3, with 9 nucleotides matching TRBD1. The V segment lost 5 bases and the J segment 5 bases; nucleotides outside the gene matches: 9. This CDR3 contains 15 residues. Germline loops: CDR1 SGHNT, CDR2 YENEEA. The CDR3 here is CASSLPGQGVETQYF. The CDR3 coding sequence is TGTGCCAGCAGCCTGCCGGGACAGGGTGTTGAGACCCAGTACTTC. Drawing the rest from reference TRBV11-3 and TRBJ2-5, the complete variable domain is EAGVVQSPRYKIIEKKQPVAFWCNPISGHNTLYWYLQNLGQGPELLIRYENEEAVDDSQLPKDRFSAERLKGVDSTLKIQPAELGDSAVYLCASSLPGQGVETQYFGPGTRLLVL.

This clone was seen a single time. V and J are TRBV5-1 and TRBJ2-1; TRBD2 aligns across 12 bases. V lost 5 bases and J lost 4; bases outside the gene matches: 7. This CDR3 region has 16 residues. The germline gives CDR1 SGHRS, CDR2 YFSETQ. As DNA, the CDR3 is TGCGCCAGCAGTCTAGGACTAGCGGGGCATTACAATGAGCAGTTCTTC. Its translation: CASSLGLAGHYNEQFF.

The gene calls are TRBV6-1 and TRBJ2-1; 11 bases agree with TRBD2. Unmatched junction bases numbered 5, after V lost 2 bases and J lost 8 bases. The V gene's germline CDR1 is MNHNS and CDR2 SASEGT. The CDR3 runs 15 residues. CDR3 DNA: TGTGCCAGCAGTGAACTAGCGGGGGGAGCCGATGAGCAGTTCTTC. Translated: CASSELAGGADEQFF.

This chain links TRBV7-3 with TRBJ2-1; 8 bases match TRBD2. Per germline, CDR1 SGHTA and CDR2 FQGTGA. V was clipped by 3 bases and J by 0 bases; unmatched bases: 4. CDR3 size: 16 residues. This CDR3 reads CASSFLGTSSYNEQFF. The DNA of the CDR3 is TGTGCCAGCAGCTTTCTCGGGACTAGCTCCTACAATGAGCAGTTCTTC. The full variable domain, its missing parts supplied by reference TRBV7-3 and TRBJ2-1, is GAGVSQTPSNKVTEKGKYVELRCDPISGHTALYWYRQSLGQGPEFLIYFQGTGAADDSGLPNDRFFAVRPEGSVSTLKIQRTERGDSAVYLCASSFLGTSSYNEQFFGPGTRLTVL.

V usage is TRBV29-1 and J usage is TRBJ1-2, with TRBD1 matching 9 bases. The CDR3 contains 17 residues. J lost 4 bases, V lost 6 bases, and 18 bases had no gene match. Germline CDR1 reads SQVTM; CDR2 reads ANQGSEA. The CDR3 reads CSVMAGDRVRKIYGYTF. DNA of the CDR3: TGCAGCGTAATGGCGGGGGACAGGGTGAGGAAGATCTATGGCTACACCTTC.

The rearrangement links TRBV5-1 to TRBJ1-3; D is unresolved. With 4 bases removed from V and 3 bases from J, the gap between germline ends came to 8 bases. Germline assignment: CDR1 SGHRS and CDR2 YFSETQ. The CDR3 is made up of 13 amino acids. The CDR3 loop is CASSPGDGNTIYF. CDR3 in DNA: TGCGCCAGCAGCCCCGGGGATGGAAACACCATATATTTT.

V gene TRBV5-1 combines with J gene TRBJ2-7; D call uncertain. The V and J ends lost 1 base and 6 bases respectively, with 11 bases between them. The germline CDR1 and CDR2 sequences are SGHRS and YFSETQ. The CDR3 sequence is 13 residues long. The CDR3 DNA reads as TGCGCCAGCAGCTTGACAAGTGGAGTCGAGCAGTACTTC. It translates to CASSLTSGVEQYF. Using reference TRBV5-1 and TRBJ2-7 for the parts outside the CDR3, the full variable domain is KAGVTQTPRYLIKTRGQQVTLSCSPISGHRSVSWYQQTPGQGLQFLFEYFSETQRNKGNFPGRFSGRQFSNSRSEMNVSTLELGDSALYLCASSLTSGVEQYFGPGTRLTVT.